This T cell receptor (beta chain) was sequenced in a study of T cells after yellow fever vaccination. Turning to the study itself: Fractions low in cell number were prepared with SMART-Seq v4 Ultra Low Input. Study results and limitations: Re-detected after boosting: most primary clones, around 97% of CD4 and about 85% of CD8. Peak timing came faster in the weaker secondary response, day 5 versus 15.

TCRdb re-called the 5' RACE reads through MiXCR, storing one row per CDR3 protein. The sample has about 120,000 distinct CDR3 sequences; roughly 9% are singletons. Worth noting for this clonotype: Antigen specificity is unknown.

The clonotype was recovered from a man between 18 and 29 years old who received the YFV17D yellow fever vaccine. Sample: CD8+ T cells sorted from PBMCs, taken on the day of the yellow fever booster vaccination.

CDR3 protein: CSARRGAYNEQFF. The CDR3 nucleotides read TGCAGTGCTAGACGGGGGGCCTACAATGAGCAGTTCTTC. The rearrangement uses TRBV20-1 and TRBJ2-1, with 7 bases lining up with TRBD2. The CDR3 is made up of 13 amino acids. CDR1 is DFQATT, CDR2 SNEGSKA, per germline (reference sequence). The V segment lost 2 bases and the J segment 2 bases; nucleotides outside the gene matches: 0.